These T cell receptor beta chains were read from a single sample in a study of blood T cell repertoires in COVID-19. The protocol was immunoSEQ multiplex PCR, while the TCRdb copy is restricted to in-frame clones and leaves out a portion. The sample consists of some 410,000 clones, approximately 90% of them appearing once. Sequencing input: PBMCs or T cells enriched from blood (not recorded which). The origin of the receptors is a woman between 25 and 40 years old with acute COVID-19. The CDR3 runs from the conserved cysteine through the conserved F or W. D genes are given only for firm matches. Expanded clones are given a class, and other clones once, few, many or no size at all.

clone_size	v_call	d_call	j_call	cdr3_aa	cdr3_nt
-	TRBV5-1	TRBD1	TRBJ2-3	CASSLALTGDTDTQYF	TGCGCCAGCAGCTTGGCCTTGACAGGGGACACAGATACGCAGTATTTT
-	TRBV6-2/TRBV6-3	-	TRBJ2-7	CASSHYRYEQYF	TGTGCCAGCAGTCATTACAGGTACGAGCAGTACTTC
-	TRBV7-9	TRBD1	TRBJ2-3	CASSYGGQGYSLQYF	TGTGCCAGCAGCTACGGGGGACAGGGGTATTCCTTGCAGTATTTT
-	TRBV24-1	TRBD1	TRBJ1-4	CATSRGGPGEKLFF	TGTGCCACCAGTCGAGGGGGCCCAGGGGAAAAACTGTTTTTT
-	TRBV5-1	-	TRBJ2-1	CASSLGLAAGGFF	TGCGCCAGCAGCTTGGGGCTAGCTGCTGGTGGGTTCTTC
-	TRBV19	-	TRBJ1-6	CASKSWNSGNSPLHF	TGTGCCAGTAAGAGCTGGAACAGTGGCAATTCACCCCTCCACTTT
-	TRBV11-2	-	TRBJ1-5	CASSLVPRRDPEGQPQHF	TGTGCCAGCAGCTTAGTTCCCCGCCGGGATCCTGAGGGTCAGCCCCAGCATTTT
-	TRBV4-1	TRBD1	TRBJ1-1	CASSPRDRGNTEAFF	TGCGCCAGCAGCCCCCGGGACAGGGGGAACACTGAAGCTTTCTTT
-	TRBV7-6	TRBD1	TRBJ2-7	CASSLGRGQGSYEQYF	TGTGCCAGCAGCTTAGGACGGGGACAGGGCTCCTACGAGCAGTACTTC
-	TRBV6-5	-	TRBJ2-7	CASRPLGLKFYEQYF	TGTGCCAGCAGGCCCCTAGGCCTGAAGTTCTACGAGCAGTACTTC
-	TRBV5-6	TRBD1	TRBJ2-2	CASSTRTGGYTGELFF	TGTGCCAGCAGCACCAGGACAGGGGGGTATACCGGGGAGCTGTTTTTT
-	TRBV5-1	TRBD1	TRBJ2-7	CASSFTGTGVYEQYF	TGCGCCAGCAGCTTCACCGGGACAGGGGTCTACGAGCAGTACTTC
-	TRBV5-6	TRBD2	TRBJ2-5	CASSRAAGVETQYF	TGTGCCAGCAGCAGGGCCGCGGGGGTAGAGACCCAGTACTTC
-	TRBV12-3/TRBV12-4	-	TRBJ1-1	CASSLAVTEAFF	TGTGCCAGCAGTTTGGCGGTCACTGAAGCTTTCTTT
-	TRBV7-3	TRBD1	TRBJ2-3	CASSLRTGGVNSGTQYF	TGTGCCAGCAGCTTGCGGACAGGGGGCGTAAATTCCGGTACGCAGTATTTT
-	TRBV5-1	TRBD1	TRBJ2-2	CASSTGTGSTGELFF	TGCGCCAGCAGCACCGGGACAGGGAGTACCGGGGAGCTGTTTTTT
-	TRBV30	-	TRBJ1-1	CAWNRENTEAFF	TGTGCCTGGAACAGGGAGAACACTGAAGCTTTCTTT
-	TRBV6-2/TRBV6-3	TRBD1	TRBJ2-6	CASSYRGQGAGGANVLTF	TGTGCCAGCAGTTACCGGGGACAGGGGGCTGGAGGGGCCAACGTCCTGACTTTC
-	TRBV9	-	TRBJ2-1	CASSVDGSLVNEQFF	TGTGCCAGCAGCGTAGATGGTAGCCTCGTCAATGAGCAGTTCTTC
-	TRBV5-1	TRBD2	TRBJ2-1	CASSLVPSGGVEQFF	TGCGCCAGCAGCTTGGTTCCTAGCGGGGGGGTTGAGCAGTTCTTC
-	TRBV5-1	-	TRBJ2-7	CASSLISGYEQYF	TGCGCCAGCAGCTTGATTTCGGGTTACGAGCAGTACTTC
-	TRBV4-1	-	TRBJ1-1	CASSQGGRMGTEAFF	TGCGCCAGCAGCCAGGGGGGGAGGATGGGGACTGAAGCTTTCTTT
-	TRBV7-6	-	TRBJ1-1	CASSSQASDTEAFF	TGTGCCAGCAGCTCCCAGGCTTCCGACACTGAAGCTTTCTTT
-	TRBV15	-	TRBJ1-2	CATSRDQDFYGYTF	TGTGCCACCAGCAGAGATCAAGACTTCTATGGCTACACCTTC
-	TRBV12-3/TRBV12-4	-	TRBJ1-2	CASRLTKDYGYTF	TGTGCCAGCAGACTGACAAAAGATTATGGCTACACCTTC
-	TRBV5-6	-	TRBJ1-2	CASSLYQEVNYGYTF	TGTGCCAGCAGCTTGTACCAGGAGGTTAACTATGGCTACACCTTC
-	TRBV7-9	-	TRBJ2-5	CASSTRTVQETQYF	TGTGCCAGCAGCACGAGGACAGTCCAAGAGACCCAGTACTTC
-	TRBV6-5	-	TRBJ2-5	CASSYGGKETQYF	TGTGCCAGCAGTTACGGAGGGAAAGAGACCCAGTACTTC
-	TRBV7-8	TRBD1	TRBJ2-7	CASSLVSGTGIYEQYF	TGTGCCAGCAGCTTAGTCAGTGGGACAGGGATCTACGAGCAGTACTTC
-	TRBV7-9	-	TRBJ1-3	CASSSGQSSGNTIYF	TGTGCCAGCAGCTCTGGACAGAGCTCTGGAAACACCATATATTTT
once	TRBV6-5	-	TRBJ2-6	CASSYSRSGANVLTF	TGTGCCAGCAGTTACTCGCGGTCTGGGGCCAACGTCCTGACTTTC
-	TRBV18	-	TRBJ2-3	CASSPWGGSTDTQYF	TGTGCCAGCTCACCATGGGGGGGCAGCACAGATACGCAGTATTTT
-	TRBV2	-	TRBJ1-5	CASSAEGLIEPQHF	TGTGCCAGCAGTGCGGAGGGGTTAATTGAGCCCCAGCATTTT
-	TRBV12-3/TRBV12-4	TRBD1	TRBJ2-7	CASSLGDSYF	TGTGCCAGCAGTTTAGGGGACAGCTACTTC
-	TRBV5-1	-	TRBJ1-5	CASSPITGSQPQHF	TGCGCCAGCAGCCCGATTACAGGGAGTCAGCCCCAGCATTTT
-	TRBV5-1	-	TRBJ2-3	CASTPGERTDTQYF	TGCGCCAGCACCCCCGGGGAGCGGACAGATACGCAGTATTTT
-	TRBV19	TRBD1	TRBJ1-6	CASRDRQGPNSPLHF	TGTGCCAGTAGGGATCGACAGGGACCCAATTCACCCCTCCACTTT
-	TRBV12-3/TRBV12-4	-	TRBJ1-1	CASSPTGNTEAFF	TGTGCCAGCAGCCCAACGGGGAACACTGAAGCTTTCTTT
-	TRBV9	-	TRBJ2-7	CASSGGRLSYEQYF	TGTGCCAGCAGCGGGGGCAGGTTATCCTACGAGCAGTACTTC
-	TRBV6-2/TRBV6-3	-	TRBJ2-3	CASSYPPGGGTDTQYF	TGTGCCAGCAGTTACCCCCCGGGGGGCGGGACAGATACGCAGTATTTT
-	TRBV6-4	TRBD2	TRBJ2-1	CASSVSGEHYNEQFF	TGTGCCAGCAGTGTTAGCGGGGAGCATTACAATGAGCAGTTCTTC
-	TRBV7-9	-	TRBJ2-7	CASSAQTKYEQYF	TGTGCCAGCAGCGCACAGACCAAGTACGAGCAGTACTTC